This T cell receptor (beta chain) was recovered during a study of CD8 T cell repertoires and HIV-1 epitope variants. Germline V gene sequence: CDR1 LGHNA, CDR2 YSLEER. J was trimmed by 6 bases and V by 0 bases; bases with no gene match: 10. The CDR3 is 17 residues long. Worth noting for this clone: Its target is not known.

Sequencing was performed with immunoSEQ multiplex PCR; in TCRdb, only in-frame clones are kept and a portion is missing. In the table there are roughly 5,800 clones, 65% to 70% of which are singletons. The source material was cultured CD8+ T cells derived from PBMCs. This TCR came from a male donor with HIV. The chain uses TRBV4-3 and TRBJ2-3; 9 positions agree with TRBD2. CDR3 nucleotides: TGCGCCAGCAGCCAAGATCCCCCAAGCGGGGGGTCGGATACGCAGTATTTT. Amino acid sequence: CASSQDPPSGGSDTQYF.